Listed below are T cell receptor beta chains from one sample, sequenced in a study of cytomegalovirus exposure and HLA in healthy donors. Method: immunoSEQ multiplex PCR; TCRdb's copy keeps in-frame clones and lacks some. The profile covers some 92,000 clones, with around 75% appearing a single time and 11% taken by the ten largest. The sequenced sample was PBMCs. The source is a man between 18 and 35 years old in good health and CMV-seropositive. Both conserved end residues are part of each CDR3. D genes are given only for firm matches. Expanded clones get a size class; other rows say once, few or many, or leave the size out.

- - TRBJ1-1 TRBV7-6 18 TGTGCCAGCAGCTTAGCCGAAATGGTGGACAGACAGAACACTGAAGCTTTCTTT CASSLAEMVDRQNTEAFF
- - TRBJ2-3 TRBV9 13 TGTGCCAGCAGCCTCACAGACACAGATACGCAGTATTTT CASSLTDTDTQYF
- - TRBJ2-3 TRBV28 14 TGTGCCAGCAGACATCCCCTGGGGAGAGATACGCAGTATTTT CASRHPLGRDTQYF
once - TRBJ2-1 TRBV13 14 TGTGCCAGCAGCTTAGAATTAGAGAGCACTGAGCAGTTCTTC CASSLELESTEQFF
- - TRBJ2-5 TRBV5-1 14 TGCGCCAGCCGAAAAGCGGAATTCCAAGAGACCCAGTACTTC CASRKAEFQETQYF
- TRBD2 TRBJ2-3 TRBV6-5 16 TGTGCCAGCAGTTACAGGGCGGGGGGATCCACAGATACGCAGTATTTT CASSYRAGGSTDTQYF
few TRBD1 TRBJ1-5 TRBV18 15 TGTGCCAGCTCACCACCTGGCAGGGGGAACCAGCCCCAGCATTTT CASSPPGRGNQPQHF
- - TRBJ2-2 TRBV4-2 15 TGTGCCAGCAGCCAAGCACAGCACACCACCGGGGAGCTGTTTTTT CASSQAQHTTGELFF
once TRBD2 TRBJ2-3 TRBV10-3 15 TGTGCCACGGCCCTTGGGACTAGCGGCACAGATACGCAGTATTTT CATALGTSGTDTQYF
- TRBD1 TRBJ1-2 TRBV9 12 TGTGCCAGCGAACAGGGGGAAAATGGCTACACCTTC CASEQGENGYTF
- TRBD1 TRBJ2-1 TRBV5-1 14 TGCGCCAGCAGCTTCCAGGGGGCCTTCAATGAGCAGTTCTTC CASSFQGAFNEQFF
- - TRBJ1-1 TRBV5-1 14 TGCGCCAGCAGCTTACAGGGTGGTGGCACTGAAGCTTTCTTT CASSLQGGGTEAFF
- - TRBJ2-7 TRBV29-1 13 TGCAGCGCAAGGCCAGGGGCTGGCTACGAGCAGTACTTC CSARPGAGYEQYF
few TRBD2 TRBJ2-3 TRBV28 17 TGTGCCAGCAGTTTATTCACTAGCGGGGGGCTCCGTAGTACGCAGTATTTT CASSLFTSGGLRSTQYF
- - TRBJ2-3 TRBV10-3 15 TGTGCCACCCTAGACTGGGGCGTGGGGACAGATACGCAGTATTTT CATLDWGVGTDTQYF
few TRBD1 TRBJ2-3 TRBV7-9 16 TGTGCCAGCAGCACCGGGACAGGGGGTTTCACAGATACGCAGTATTTT CASSTGTGGFTDTQYF
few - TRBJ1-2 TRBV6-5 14 TGTGCCAGCAGCCCGAGGCTCTCGGGCTATGGCTACACCTTC CASSPRLSGYGYTF
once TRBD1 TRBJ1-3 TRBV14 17 TGTGCCAGCAGCCAAGTACCTGACAGGGGGCCTGGAAACACCATATATTTT CASSQVPDRGPGNTIYF
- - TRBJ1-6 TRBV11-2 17 TGTGCCAGCAGCTTAGATCTCTTCCGACTGACTAATTCACCCCTCCACTTT CASSLDLFRLTNSPLHF
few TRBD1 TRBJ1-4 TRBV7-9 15 TGTGCCAGCAGCACGGGGACAGGGCTTAATGAAAAACTGTTTTTT CASSTGTGLNEKLFF
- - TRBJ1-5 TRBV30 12 TGTGCCTGGAGTGTACTATCAGGGAACCAGCATTTT CAWSVLSGNQHF
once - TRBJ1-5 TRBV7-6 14 TGTGCCAGCAGCTTGAAGCGTAGCAATCAGCCCCAGCATTTT CASSLKRSNQPQHF
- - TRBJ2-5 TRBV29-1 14 TGCAGCGTTGGAGGGTATGGGAGCCGCTCGACCCAGTACTTC CSVGGYGSRSTQYF
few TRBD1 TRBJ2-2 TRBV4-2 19 TGTGCCAGCAGCCAAGAATCGAAGCAGGGGGCGAGTTGGCCCGGGGAGCTGTTTTTT CASSQESKQGASWPGELFF